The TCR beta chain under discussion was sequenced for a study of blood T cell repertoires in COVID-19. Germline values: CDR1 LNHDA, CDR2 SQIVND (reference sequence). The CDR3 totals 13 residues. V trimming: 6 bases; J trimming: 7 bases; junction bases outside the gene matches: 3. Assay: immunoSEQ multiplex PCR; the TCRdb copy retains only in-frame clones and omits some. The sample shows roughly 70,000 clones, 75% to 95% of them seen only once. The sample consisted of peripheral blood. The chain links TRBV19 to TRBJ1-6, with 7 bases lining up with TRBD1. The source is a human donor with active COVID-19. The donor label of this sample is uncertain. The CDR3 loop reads CASRTGVNSPLHF. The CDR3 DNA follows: TGTGCCAGTAGAACAGGGGTAAATTCACCCCTCCACTTT.